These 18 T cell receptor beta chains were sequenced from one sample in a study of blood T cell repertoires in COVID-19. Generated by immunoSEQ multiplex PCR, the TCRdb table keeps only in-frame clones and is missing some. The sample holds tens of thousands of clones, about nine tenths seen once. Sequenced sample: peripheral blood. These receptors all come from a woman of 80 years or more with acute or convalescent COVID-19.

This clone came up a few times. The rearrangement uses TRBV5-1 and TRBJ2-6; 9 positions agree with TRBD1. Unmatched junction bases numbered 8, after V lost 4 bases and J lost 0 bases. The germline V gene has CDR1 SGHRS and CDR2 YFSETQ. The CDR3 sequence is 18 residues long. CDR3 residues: CASSPRGTGSSGANVLTF. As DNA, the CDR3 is TGCGCCAGCAGCCCGAGAGGGACAGGGAGCTCTGGGGCCAACGTCCTGACTTTC.

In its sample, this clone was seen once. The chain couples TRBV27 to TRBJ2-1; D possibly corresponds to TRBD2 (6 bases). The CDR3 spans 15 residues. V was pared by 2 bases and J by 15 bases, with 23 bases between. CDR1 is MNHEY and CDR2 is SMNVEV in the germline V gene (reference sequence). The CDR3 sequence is CASSLLGTTRDSWFF. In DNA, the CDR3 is TGTGCCAGCAGTTTACTAGGGACGACCCGGGACTCCTGGTTCTTC.

The CDR3 here is CAISEVGSGSYEQYF. The CDR3 DNA sequence: TGTGCCATCAGTGAAGTCGGTAGCGGGAGTTACGAGCAGTACTTC. J is TRBJ2-7 and V is TRBV10-3; 9 nucleotides align to TRBD2. The germline CDR1 and CDR2 sequences are ENHRY and SYGVKD. The CDR3 has 15 amino acids. V shed 3 bases and J 4 bases; nucleotides not matched to a gene: 7.

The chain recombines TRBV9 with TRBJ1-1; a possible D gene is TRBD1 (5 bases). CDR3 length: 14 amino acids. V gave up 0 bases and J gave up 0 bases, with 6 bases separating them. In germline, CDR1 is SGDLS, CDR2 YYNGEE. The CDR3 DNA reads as TGTGCCAGCAGCGTAGGACAGTTGAACACTGAAGCTTTCTTT. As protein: CASSVGQLNTEAFF. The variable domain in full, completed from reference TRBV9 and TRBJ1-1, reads DSGVTQTPKHLITATGQRVTLRCSPRSGDLSVYWYQQSLDQGLQFLIQYYNGEERAKGNILERFSAQQFPDLHSELNLSSLELGDSALYFCASSVGQLNTEAFFGQGTRLTVV.

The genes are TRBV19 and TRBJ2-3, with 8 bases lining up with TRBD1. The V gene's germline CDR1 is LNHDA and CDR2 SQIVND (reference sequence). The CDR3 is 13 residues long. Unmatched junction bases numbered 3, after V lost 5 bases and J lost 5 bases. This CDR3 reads CASSLDRGDTQYF. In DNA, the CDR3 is TGTGCCAGTAGTCTCGACAGGGGAGATACGCAGTATTTT.

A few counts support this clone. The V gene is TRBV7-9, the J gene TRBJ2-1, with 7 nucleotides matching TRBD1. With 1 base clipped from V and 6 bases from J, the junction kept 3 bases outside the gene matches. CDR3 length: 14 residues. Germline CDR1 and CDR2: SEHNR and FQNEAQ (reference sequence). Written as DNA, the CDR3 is TGTGCCAGCAGCTTAGTGGGACAGTCCAATGAGCAGTTCTTC. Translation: CASSLVGQSNEQFF.

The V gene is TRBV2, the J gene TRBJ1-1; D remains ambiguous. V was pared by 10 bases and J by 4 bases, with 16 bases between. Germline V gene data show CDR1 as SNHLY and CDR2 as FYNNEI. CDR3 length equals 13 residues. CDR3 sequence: CATSLGVGTEAFF. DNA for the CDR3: TGTGCCACGTCCCTCGGGGTTGGCACTGAAGCTTTCTTT.

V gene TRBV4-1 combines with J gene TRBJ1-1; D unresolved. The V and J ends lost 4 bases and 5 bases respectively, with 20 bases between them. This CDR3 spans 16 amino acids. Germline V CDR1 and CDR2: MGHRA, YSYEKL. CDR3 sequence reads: CASSRPMGSGGTEAFF. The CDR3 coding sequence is TGCGCCAGCAGCCGCCCTATGGGGAGCGGAGGGACTGAAGCTTTCTTT.

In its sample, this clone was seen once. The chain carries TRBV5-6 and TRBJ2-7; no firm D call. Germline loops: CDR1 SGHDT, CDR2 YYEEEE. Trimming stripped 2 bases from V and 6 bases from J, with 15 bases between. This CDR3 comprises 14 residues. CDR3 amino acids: CASSFLMALGEQYF. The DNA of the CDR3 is TGTGCCAGCAGCTTCTTAATGGCCCTAGGCGAGCAGTACTTC. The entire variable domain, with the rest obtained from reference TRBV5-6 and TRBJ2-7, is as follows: DAGVTQSPTHLIKTRGQQVTLRCSPKSGHDTVSWYQQALGQGPQFIFQYYEEEERQRGNFPDRFSGHQFPNYSSELNVNALLLGDSALYLCASSFLMALGEQYFGPGTRLTVT.

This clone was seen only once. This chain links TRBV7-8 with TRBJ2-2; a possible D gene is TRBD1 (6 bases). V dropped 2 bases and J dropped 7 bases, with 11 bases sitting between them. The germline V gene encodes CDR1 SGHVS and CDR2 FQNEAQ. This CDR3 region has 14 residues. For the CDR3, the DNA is TGTGCCAGCAGCTTAAATGACAGGAGCGGGGAGCTGTTTTTT. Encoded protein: CASSLNDRSGELFF.

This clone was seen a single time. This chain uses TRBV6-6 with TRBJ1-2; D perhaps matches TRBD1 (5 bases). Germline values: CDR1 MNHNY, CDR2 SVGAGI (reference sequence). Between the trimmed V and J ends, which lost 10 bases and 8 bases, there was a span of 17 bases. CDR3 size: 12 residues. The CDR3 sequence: CATAGGTLGYTF. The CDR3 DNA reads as TGTGCCACTGCGGGGGGGACTTTGGGCTACACCTTC.

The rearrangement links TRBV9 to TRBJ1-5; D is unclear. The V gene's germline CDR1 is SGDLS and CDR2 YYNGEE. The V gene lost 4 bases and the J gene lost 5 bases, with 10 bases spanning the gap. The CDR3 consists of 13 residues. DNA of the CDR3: TGTGCCAGCAGCCTCCGGGGAGATCAGCCCCAGCATTTT. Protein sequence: CASSLRGDQPQHF.

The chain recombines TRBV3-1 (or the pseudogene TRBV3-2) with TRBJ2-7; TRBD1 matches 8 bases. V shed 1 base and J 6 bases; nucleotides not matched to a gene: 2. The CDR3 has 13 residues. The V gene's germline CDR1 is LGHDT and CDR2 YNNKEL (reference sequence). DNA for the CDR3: TGTGCCAGCAGCCAAGGGGACAGGACCGAGCAGTACTTC. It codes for CASSQGDRTEQYF.

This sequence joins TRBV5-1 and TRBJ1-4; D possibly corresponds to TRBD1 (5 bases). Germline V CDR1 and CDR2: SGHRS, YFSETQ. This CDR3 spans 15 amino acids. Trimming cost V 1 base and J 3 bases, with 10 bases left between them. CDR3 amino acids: CASSLTTASNEKLFF. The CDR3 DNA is TGCGCCAGCAGCTTGACGACAGCCTCTAATGAAAAACTGTTTTTT. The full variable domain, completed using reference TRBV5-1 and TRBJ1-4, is KAGVTQTPRYLIKTRGQQVTLSCSPISGHRSVSWYQQTPGQGLQFLFEYFSETQRNKGNFPGRFSGRQFSNSRSEMNVSTLELGDSALYLCASSLTTASNEKLFFGSGTQLSVL.

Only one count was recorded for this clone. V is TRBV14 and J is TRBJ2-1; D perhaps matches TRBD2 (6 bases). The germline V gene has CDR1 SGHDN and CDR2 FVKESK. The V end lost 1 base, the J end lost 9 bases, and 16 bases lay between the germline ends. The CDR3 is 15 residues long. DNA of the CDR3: TGTGCCAGCAGCCAAGTCGGGACTCCTCGAAGTGAGCAGTTCTTC. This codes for CASSQVGTPRSEQFF.

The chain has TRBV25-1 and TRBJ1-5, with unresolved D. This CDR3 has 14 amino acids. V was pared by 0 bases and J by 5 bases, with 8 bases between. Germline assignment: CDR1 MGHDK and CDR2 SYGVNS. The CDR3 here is CASSEYGGYQPQHF. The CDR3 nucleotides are TGTGCCAGCAGTGAATATGGCGGGTATCAGCCCCAGCATTTT.

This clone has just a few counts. DNA of the CDR3: TGTGCCAGCAGTACCGGGACAGCTAATGAAAAACTGTTTTTT. Amino acid sequence: CASSTGTANEKLFF. The chain is built from TRBV6-2 or TRBV6-3 and TRBJ1-4; 7 nucleotides line up with TRBD1. This CDR3 contains 14 residues. Germline lookup yields CDR1 MNHEY and CDR2 SVGEGT. After removal of 5 bases from V and 3 bases from J, the junction contained 3 bases not matched to a gene.

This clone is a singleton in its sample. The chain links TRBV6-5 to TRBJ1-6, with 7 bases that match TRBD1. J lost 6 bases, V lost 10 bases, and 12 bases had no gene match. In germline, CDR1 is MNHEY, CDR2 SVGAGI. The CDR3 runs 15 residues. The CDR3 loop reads CANPTLQGSNSPLHF. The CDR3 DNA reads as TGTGCCAACCCGACCCTACAGGGGTCTAATTCACCCCTCCACTTT.